This is a list of T cell receptor beta chains from one sample in a study of blood T cell repertoires in COVID-19. Method: immunoSEQ multiplex PCR; TCRdb's copy keeps in-frame clones and lacks some. Of fewer than 250,000 clones listed, 80% to 90% are singletons. Sequencing input: PBMCs or T cells enriched from blood (not recorded which). The source is a woman between 35 and 50 years old with acute COVID-19. Each CDR3 is given with its conserved first and last residue. A D gene is named only where the DNA matches it firmly. A row's size may be missing; if present it is once, few, many or a size class.

TRBV11-2	TRBD2	.	TRBJ2-5	TGTGCCAGCAGCTTTTTTTCTAGCGGTACGGGCGAGACCCAGTACTTC	CASSFFSSGTGETQYF
TRBV11-1	.	.	TRBJ2-3	TGTGCCAGCAGCCCGGGGGAGAGGCTCAAGGGTGATACGCAGTATTTT	CASSPGERLKGDTQYF
TRBV9	.	.	TRBJ1-5	TGTGCCAGCAGCCCGACAGGTTACAATCAGCCCCAGCATTTT	CASSPTGYNQPQHF
TRBV11-2	.	.	TRBJ2-1	TGTGCCAGCTCTGGGGCCTCTGGGCAGTTCTTC	CASSGASGQFF
TRBV7-3	.	.	TRBJ2-5	TGTGCCAGCAGCTTAGACCGCCAGGGGACCCAGTACTTC	CASSLDRQGTQYF
TRBV5-8	TRBD1	.	TRBJ2-1	TGTGCCAGCAGCGCCGGACAGGGCTACAATGAGCAGTTCTTC	CASSAGQGYNEQFF
TRBV4-3	.	.	TRBJ2-1	TGCGCCAGCAGCCAAGACCTCGGGGAACGGCAGTTCTTC	CASSQDLGERQFF
TRBV28	TRBD1	.	TRBJ1-1	TGTGCCAGCAGTGCAGGGGGCCGTTTTGCGGCTTTCTTT	CASSAGGRFAAFF
TRBV7-3	.	.	TRBJ2-7	TGTGCCAGCAGCTTAGAACAGGGCCGGTCCTACGAGCAGTACTTC	CASSLEQGRSYEQYF
TRBV7-2	.	once	TRBJ1-1	TGTGCCAGCAGCTTCACAGGGCTGAACACTGAAGCTTTCTTT	CASSFTGLNTEAFF
TRBV6-5	.	.	TRBJ2-3	TGTGCCAGCAGTTCCTCGGGAGCCACAGATACGCAGTATTTT	CASSSSGATDTQYF
TRBV28	.	.	TRBJ1-1	TGTGCCAGCAGTTTGGTGGCCCGGGGAGGTGAAGCTTTCTTT	CASSLVARGGEAFF
TRBV19	TRBD1	.	TRBJ2-3	TGTGCCAGTACCCAACTCTCTGGACAGGGAGCAGATACGCAGTATTTT	CASTQLSGQGADTQYF
TRBV11-2	TRBD1	.	TRBJ2-7	TGTGCCAGCAGCTTAGGAGGGGGCAGGCGCGAGCAGTACTTC	CASSLGGGRREQYF
TRBV3-1/TRBV3-2	.	.	TRBJ2-2	TGTGCCAGCAGCCCAATACTACTAGTGAAGGGCGGGGAGCTGTTTTTT	CASSPILLVKGGELFF
TRBV5-1	.	.	TRBJ1-1	TGCGCCAGCAGCTACCAGGACTTCTGGGGGGACACTGAAGCTTTCTTT	CASSYQDFWGDTEAFF
TRBV18	.	.	TRBJ1-1	TGTGCCAGCTCACCACCGAGGGGAGGGAACACTGAAGCTTTCTTT	CASSPPRGGNTEAFF
TRBV19	.	few	TRBJ1-5	TGTGCCAGTAGATCAACAGGGAATCAGCCCCAGCATTTT	CASRSTGNQPQHF
TRBV18	TRBD1	.	TRBJ1-6	TGTGCCAGCTCATATGACAGGGTTAATTCACCCCTCCACTTT	CASSYDRVNSPLHF
TRBV7-9	TRBD1	few	TRBJ1-4	TGTGCCAGCGGCCGGGACAGGGGGAATGAAAAACTGTTTTTT	CASGRDRGNEKLFF
TRBV28	TRBD1	.	TRBJ1-2	TGTGCCAGCAGTTTCGGACAGGACATCTATGGCTACACCTTC	CASSFGQDIYGYTF
TRBV7-6	.	.	TRBJ1-1	TGTGCCAGCAGTCTACTGGGGGGGCTAAGGACTGAAGCTTTCTTT	CASSLLGGLRTEAFF
TRBV6-5	TRBD1	.	TRBJ1-1	TGTGCCAGCAGTTACGGGGGACAGGGAAGCACTGAAGCTTTCTTT	CASSYGGQGSTEAFF
TRBV15	TRBD2	.	TRBJ2-1	TGTGCCACCAGCACATCAGCTAGCGGTAGGGGCAATGAGCAGTTCTTC	CATSTSASGRGNEQFF
TRBV19	TRBD1	.	TRBJ2-1	TGTGCCAGTAGTATAGACCCACGGGGACAGGGATATTGTGAGCAGTTCTTC	CASSIDPRGQGYCEQFF
TRBV30	.	.	TRBJ2-7	TGTGCCTGGAAGGATTGGGGCAGCGAAGAGCAGTACTTC	CAWKDWGSEEQYF
TRBV27	TRBD2	.	TRBJ2-7	TGTGCCAGCAGTTTGTCTGCAGCCGCGGGGGGCTCCTACGAGCAGTACTTC	CASSLSAAAGGSYEQYF
TRBV5-1	TRBD2	.	TRBJ2-5	TGCGCCAGCAGCGGGGTAAGGGCGGGAGAAGGAGAGACCCAGTACTTC	CASSGVRAGEGETQYF
TRBV6-5	.	.	TRBJ2-5	TGTGTGGGGAGTCAAGAGACCCAGTACTTC	CVGSQETQYF
TRBV6-5	.	.	TRBJ1-3	TGTGCCAGCAGGGCCTACACGGGGAACACCATATATTTT	CASRAYTGNTIYF
TRBV27	.	.	TRBJ1-5	TGTGCCAGCAGTTTACACAGGGATGGCAATCAGCCCCAGCATTTT	CASSLHRDGNQPQHF
TRBV9	.	once	TRBJ2-1	TGTGCCAGCAGCCCCGCTCCAAGCGCCTACAATGAGCAGTTCTTC	CASSPAPSAYNEQFF
TRBV28	.	.	TRBJ1-2	TGTGCCAGCAGTTCCCTTAGCCCCTATGGCTACACCTTC	CASSSLSPYGYTF
TRBV4-1	TRBD2	.	TRBJ2-1	TGCGCCAGCAGCCTGCTTAGGACTAGCGGGAGGGGATACAATGAGCAGTTCTTC	CASSLLRTSGRGYNEQFF
TRBV12-5	TRBD2	.	TRBJ2-1	TGTGCTAGTGGGTCCCCAGCGGGAGAAATGAACAATGAGCAGTTCTTC	CASGSPAGEMNNEQFF
TRBV27	.	.	TRBJ1-1	TGTGCCAGCAGGCAGCGGAACACTGAAGCTTTCTTT	CASRQRNTEAFF
TRBV12-5	TRBD1	.	TRBJ2-7	TGTGCTAGTGGTTTTACTCCGGGACAGGGGCCCAACGAGCAGTACTTC	CASGFTPGQGPNEQYF
TRBV28	TRBD1	.	TRBJ2-5	TGTGCCAGCAGTCCCGGGACAGGGATCGAAGAGACCCAGTACTTC	CASSPGTGIEETQYF
TRBV28	TRBD1	.	TRBJ2-7	TGTGCCAGCCGGGACAGGGTCTACGAGCAGTACTTC	CASRDRVYEQYF
TRBV7-2	.	.	TRBJ1-5	TGTGCCAGCAGCTCGGAGGAAAATCAGCCCCAGCATTTT	CASSSEENQPQHF
TRBV5-4	.	.	TRBJ2-1	TGTGCCAGCAGCTTGGCAGGTTTTCAGGGTGAGCAGTTCTTC	CASSLAGFQGEQFF
TRBV11-3	.	.	TRBJ1-4	TGTGCCAGCAGCTTGCGGACAGCAACTAATGAAAAACTGTTTTTT	CASSLRTATNEKLFF
TRBV7-2	TRBD2	.	TRBJ2-7	TGTGCCAGCAGCTTAATCGGGAGGGGCGAGCAGTACTTC	CASSLIGRGEQYF
TRBV7-9	TRBD2	.	TRBJ2-7	TGTGCCAGCAGCTTAGAGGGACTAGCGAGATACGAGCAGTACTTC	CASSLEGLARYEQYF
TRBV28	.	.	TRBJ2-5	TGTGCCAGCAGTTTAGGCGGACTAATAAAAGAGACCCAGTACTTC	CASSLGGLIKETQYF
TRBV18	.	.	TRBJ1-1	TGTGCCAGCTCACCTTTCCGACAGACGAACACTGAAGCTTTCTTT	CASSPFRQTNTEAFF
TRBV28	.	.	TRBJ2-3	TGTGCCAGCAGTTTAGGGCTAGCAACAGATACGCAGTATTTT	CASSLGLATDTQYF
TRBV6-5	.	.	TRBJ2-7	TGTGCCACCATGGGTTTTGGGACATCAAAGAACGAGCAGTACTTC	CATMGFGTSKNEQYF
TRBV7-9	.	.	TRBJ1-2	TGTGCCAGCAGCTTAGCGGGGAGTAACTATGGCTACACCTTC	CASSLAGSNYGYTF
TRBV4-1	TRBD1	.	TRBJ1-2	TGCGCCAGCAGCCAAGAGACAGGGCGCTATGGCTACACCTTC	CASSQETGRYGYTF